The 22 T cell receptor beta chains below all came from one sample that was sequenced in a study of blood T cell repertoires in COVID-19. Sequencing used immunoSEQ multiplex PCR; TCRdb keeps in-frame clones, though not all of them. Found here are about 130,000 clones, 88% of them singletons; the top ten hold about 9.3%. The source material was peripheral blood. These receptors all come from a man aged 50 or older with acute or convalescent COVID-19.

In this sample, this clone turned up a few times. The chain joins TRBV19 to TRBJ1-1, with 9 bases identical to TRBD1. The CDR3 runs to 13 residues. CDR1 and CDR2 (germline): LNHDA, SQIVND (reference sequence). The V segment lost 8 bases and the J segment 0 bases; nucleotides outside the gene matches: 1. The CDR3 sequence is CASGDRVNTEAFF. Written as DNA, the CDR3 is TGTGCCAGTGGGGACAGGGTGAACACTGAAGCTTTCTTT.

V is TRBV6-1 and J is TRBJ1-6; the D is unclear. Germline assignment: CDR1 MNHNS and CDR2 SASEGT. V was pared by 1 base and J by 7 bases, with 8 bases between. The CDR3 loop spans 14 amino acids. CDR3 region: CASSEGSSNSPLHF. The CDR3 DNA reads as TGTGCCAGCAGTGAAGGCAGTTCGAATTCACCCCTCCACTTT.

The V gene is TRBV5-6, the J gene TRBJ1-2; no clear D. Per germline, CDR1 SGHDT and CDR2 YYEEEE. V lost 0 bases and J lost 8, with 17 bases in between. This CDR3 has 15 amino acids. The CDR3 DNA reads as TGTGCCAGCAGCTTGGTAGCCACCCGACGGTACGGCTACACCTTC. This gives the protein CASSLVATRRYGYTF. The entire variable domain, with the rest obtained from reference TRBV5-6 and TRBJ1-2, is as follows: DAGVTQSPTHLIKTRGQQVTLRCSPKSGHDTVSWYQQALGQGPQFIFQYYEEEERQRGNFPDRFSGHQFPNYSSELNVNALLLGDSALYLCASSLVATRRYGYTFGSGTRLTVV.

The sample holds one count of this clone. The chain uses TRBV7-6 and TRBJ2-7, with 7 bases identical to TRBD2. This CDR3 spans 15 amino acids. V lost 2 bases to trimming and J lost 6 bases; unmatched junction nucleotides: 10. CDR1 is SGHVS and CDR2 is FNYEAQ in the germline V gene. CDR3 sequence reads: CASSLSGGRRGEQYF. CDR3 bases: TGTGCCAGCAGCTTATCCGGCGGGAGAAGGGGCGAGCAGTACTTC.

The DNA of the CDR3 is TGTGCCAGCACCCCGGTCTATAGCAATCAGCCCCAGCATTTT. This codes for CASTPVYSNQPQHF. The genes are TRBV6-5 and TRBJ1-5; D ambiguous. The CDR3 runs to 14 residues. Per germline, CDR1 MNHEY and CDR2 SVGAGI. V gave up 7 bases and J gave up 0 bases, with 10 bases separating them.

The V call is TRBV29-1, the J call TRBJ2-3; TRBD2 aligns across 12 bases. The CDR3 is 15 amino acids. The germline V gene encodes CDR1 SQVTM and CDR2 ANQGSEA. V was clipped by 7 bases and J by 3 bases; unmatched bases: 8. CDR3 residues: CSACTTSGRTDTQYF. DNA for the CDR3: TGCAGCGCCTGCACGACTAGCGGGAGAACAGATACGCAGTATTTT.

The table lists this clone with a count of one. The rearrangement uses TRBV5-1 and TRBJ1-2; no definite D call. The CDR3 loop spans 13 amino acids. CDR1 and CDR2 (germline): SGHRS, YFSETQ. V gave up 0 bases and J gave up 7 bases, with 10 bases separating them. In DNA, the CDR3 is TGCGCCAGCAGCTTGGACCCGACAAGTGGCTACACCTTC. It encodes CASSLDPTSGYTF.

The V gene is TRBV7-8, the J gene TRBJ1-1; possibly TRBD1 for D (5 bases). CDR1 and CDR2 from the germline V gene are SGHVS and FQNEAQ. The V gene lost 5 bases and the J gene lost 0 bases, with 16 bases spanning the gap. This CDR3 is built from 16 residues. The CDR3 region is CASSALQGRLNTEAFF. DNA for the CDR3: TGTGCCAGCAGCGCCCTTCAGGGAAGGCTGAACACTGAAGCTTTCTTT.

V gene TRBV5-1 combines with J gene TRBJ1-1; TRBD1 agrees at 8 bases. V lost 4 bases and J lost 5; bases outside the gene matches: 7. In germline, CDR1 is SGHRS, CDR2 YFSETQ. This CDR3 region has 14 residues. The CDR3 is CASSRDRGVTEAFF. CDR3 in DNA: TGCGCCAGCAGCCGTGACAGGGGTGTAACTGAAGCTTTCTTT.

This chain joins TRBV5-1 and TRBJ1-3, with D uncertain. V was cut by 6 bases and J by 1 base, with 5 bases left in between. The length of the CDR3 is 12 residues. CDR1 is SGHRS, CDR2 YFSETQ, per germline. CDR3 bases: TGCGCCAGCACAAATTCTGGAAACACCATATATTTT. It specifies CASTNSGNTIYF.

This clone was observed at least ten times. The V call is TRBV14, the J call TRBJ2-2; D possibly corresponds to TRBD2 (5 bases). Per the germline V gene, CDR1 is SGHDN and CDR2 is FVKESK. Trimming pared 4 bases from V and 3 bases from J, leaving 9 bases between. This CDR3 is built from 14 residues. Written as DNA, the CDR3 is TGTGCCAGCAGCCTAGGGAGATACACCGGGGAGCTGTTTTTT. It encodes CASSLGRYTGELFF. Complete variable domain (other parts from reference TRBV14 and TRBJ2-2): EAGVTQFPSHSVIEKGQTVTLRCDPISGHDNLYWYRRVMGKEIKFLLHFVKESKQDESGMPNNRFLAERTGGTYSTLKVQPAELEDSGVYFCASSLGRYTGELFFGEGSRLTVL.

The V gene is TRBV6-5, the J gene TRBJ2-7; 7 nucleotides line up with TRBD1. V trimming: 4 bases; J trimming: 3 bases; junction bases outside the gene matches: 9. The germline V gene has CDR1 MNHEY and CDR2 SVGAGI. This CDR3 has 15 amino acids. CDR3 coding DNA: TGTGCCAGCAGTTCCTACAGGGGCTTCGGCTACGAGCAGTACTTC. This encodes CASSSYRGFGYEQYF.

The rearrangement joins TRBV5-1 to TRBJ2-2, with 7 bases lining up with TRBD2. This CDR3 is 16 amino acids long. Per germline, CDR1 SGHRS and CDR2 YFSETQ. J lost 1 base, V lost 4 bases, and 7 bases had no gene match. The CDR3 loop reads CASSDQASGNTGELFF. As DNA, the CDR3 is TGCGCCAGCAGCGATCAGGCTAGCGGGAACACCGGGGAGCTGTTTTTT.

This clone has just a few counts. The rearrangement joins TRBV5-1 to TRBJ2-1, with 10 positions matching TRBD2. This CDR3 spans 15 amino acids. V trimming: 4 bases; J trimming: 2 bases; junction bases outside the gene matches: 3. The V gene's germline CDR1 is SGHRS and CDR2 YFSETQ. Here the CDR3 reads CASSMGLATYNEQFF. For the CDR3, the DNA is TGCGCCAGCAGCATGGGACTAGCGACCTACAATGAGCAGTTCTTC.

CDR3 DNA sequence: TGCGCCAGCAGCCGCTCGGGGGATAACAGTCAGCCCCAGCATTTT. Translated: CASSRSGDNSQPQHF. This rearrangement joins TRBV5-1 to TRBJ1-5, with a possible D match to TRBD1 (5 bases). V was clipped by 4 bases and J by 6 bases, with 17 bases between them. CDR1 and CDR2 from the germline V gene are SGHRS and YFSETQ. This CDR3 spans 15 amino acids.

This clone was observed a few times. In nucleotides, the CDR3 is TGCGCCAGCAGTCCCAGGGGCACTGAAGCTTTCTTT. Protein product: CASSPRGTEAFF. The rearrangement joins TRBV10-2 to TRBJ1-1, with D possibly matching TRBD1 (6 bases). Trimming removed 5 bases from V and 4 bases from J, with 8 bases in between. CDR1 is WSHSY and CDR2 is SAAADI in the germline V gene. This CDR3 comprises 12 residues.

The chain is built from TRBV3-1 (or the pseudogene TRBV3-2) and TRBJ2-7, with 9 positions matching TRBD2. Trimming cost V 4 bases and J 2 bases; bases outside gene matches: 24. From germline, CDR1 is LGHDT and CDR2 YNNKEL (reference sequence). The CDR3 consists of 21 residues. The CDR3 nucleotides are TGTGCCAGCAGCCTAAAGCCTCTACTAGCGGGCCAGGGGCAGTGGGCCTACGAGCAGTACTTC. Amino acid sequence: CASSLKPLLAGQGQWAYEQYF.

This chain links TRBV5-1 with TRBJ1-2, with 9 bases that match TRBD1. V lost 6 bases, J lost 6 bases, and 15 bases stayed unmatched. The germline V gene encodes CDR1 SGHRS and CDR2 YFSETQ. This CDR3 has 16 amino acids. The CDR3 DNA reads as TGCGCCAGCATCCTAATCCCCGGGACAGGGCACGATGGCTACACCTTC. Its translation: CASILIPGTGHDGYTF.

The V and J genes are TRBV19 and TRBJ2-1; 10 bases line up with TRBD1. Looked up from germline, CDR1 is LNHDA and CDR2 is SQIVND (reference sequence). The CDR3 spans 16 residues. Germline trimming cut 3 bases from V and 9 bases from J; bases unmatched to any gene: 11. The CDR3 coding sequence is TGTGCCAGTAGTATGGTAATCGGGACAGGGGTAGGTGAGCAGTTCTTC. Translation: CASSMVIGTGVGEQFF. The complete variable domain, with remaining parts taken from reference TRBV19 and TRBJ2-1, reads DGGITQSPKYLFRKEGQNVTLSCEQNLNHDAMYWYRQDPGQGLRLIYYSQIVNDFQKGDIAEGYSVSREKKESFPLTVTSAQKNPTAFYLCASSMVIGTGVGEQFFGPGTRLTVL.

The genes are TRBV2 and TRBJ2-5, with 8 bases lining up with TRBD2. Germline CDR1 reads SNHLY; CDR2 reads FYNNEI. V lost 3 bases to trimming and J lost 5 bases; unmatched junction nucleotides: 8. The CDR3 runs 15 residues. The CDR3 sequence is CASSDEGGGTETQYF. CDR3 bases: TGTGCCAGCAGTGATGAAGGCGGGGGGACGGAGACCCAGTACTTC.

This rearrangement joins TRBV7-6 to TRBJ2-3; D remains unclear. CDR1 SGHVS and CDR2 FNYEAQ come from the germline V gene. The CDR3 has 12 amino acids. V dropped 2 bases and J dropped 5 bases, with 5 bases sitting between them. CDR3 bases: TGTGCCAGCAGCTTATTCCGAGATACGCAGTATTTT. Translating it yields CASSLFRDTQYF.

This clone was seen more than once but under ten times. The genes are TRBV4-2 and TRBJ2-1; 8 bases are shared with TRBD1. This CDR3 has 15 amino acids. V shed 0 bases and J 4 bases; nucleotides not matched to a gene: 2. Germline V gene lookup returns CDR1 LGHNA and CDR2 YNFKEQ. Here the CDR3 reads CASSQEQGVYNEQFF. CDR3 in DNA: TGTGCCAGCAGCCAAGAACAGGGGGTATACAATGAGCAGTTCTTC.